The T cell receptor beta chain described here comes from a study of T cell responses to AZD1222 COVID-19 vaccine. General study results and limits: Nearly half of spike-specific TCRs reportedly target unmutated variant regions. The span of vaccine-associated CD4 TCRs extended across spike, with dominance at 160-218 and 743-854. Among the donors, most were white British and more were female, and clonal diversity was possibly underestimated. Once two AZD1222 doses were given, Spike-specific TCR breadth and depth went up.

Comment on this clone: Its antigen is unknown.

This CDR3 has 14 residues. Germline CDR1 and CDR2: SNHLY and FYNNEI. V lost 5 bases and J lost 8; bases outside the gene matches: 7. The repertoire was sequenced with immunoSEQ multiplex PCR; TCRdb's copy has only in-frame clones and lacks some. The sample holds 100,000 to 150,000 clones, 80% to 90% seen once. V and J are TRBV2 and TRBJ2-1; 9 nucleotides agree with TRBD1. The sample in question was peripheral blood, obtained on day 0 of AZD1222 vaccination. This receptor was taken from an adult in good health. CDR3 in DNA: TGTGCCAGCAGTTCCGGGACAGGGACCTATGAGCAGTTCTTC. This encodes CASSSGTGTYEQFF. Full variable domain (remainder filled in from reference TRBV2 and TRBJ2-1): EPEVTQTPSHQVTQMGQEVILRCVPISNHLYFYWYRQILGQKVEFLVSFYNNEISEKSEIFDDQFSVERPDGSNFTLKIRSTKLEDSAMYFCASSSGTGTYEQFFGPGTRLTVL.